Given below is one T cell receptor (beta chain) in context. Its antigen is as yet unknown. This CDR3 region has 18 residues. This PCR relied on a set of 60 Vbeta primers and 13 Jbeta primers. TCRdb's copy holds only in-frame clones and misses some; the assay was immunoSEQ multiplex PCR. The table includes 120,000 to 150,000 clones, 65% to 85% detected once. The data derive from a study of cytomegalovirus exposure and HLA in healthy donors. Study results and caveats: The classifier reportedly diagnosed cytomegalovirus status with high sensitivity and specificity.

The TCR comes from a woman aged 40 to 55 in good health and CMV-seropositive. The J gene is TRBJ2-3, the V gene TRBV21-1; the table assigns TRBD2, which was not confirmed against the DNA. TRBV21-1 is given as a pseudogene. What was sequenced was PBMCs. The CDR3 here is CASSKLNHRASSTDTQYF. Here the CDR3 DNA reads TGTGCCAGCAGCAAATTGAACCATAGAGCCTCTAGCACAGATACGCAGTATTTT.